The present TCR beta chain was sequenced within a study of CD8 T cells in ankylosing spondylitis. Broader study findings: Fewer than ten highly homologous variants made up a TCR beta motif that seemed to typify ankylosing spondylitis blood.

Preparation of TCR beta libraries was done by quantitative 5'-RACE with molecular barcodes. TCRdb fed the 5' RACE reads into MiXCR, producing one record per CDR3 protein. There are more than 500,000 distinct CDR3 sequences in the sample; under 5.5% occur only once, and roughly 3.5% lies in the top ten. V lost 7 bases and J lost 4; bases outside the gene matches: 6. The CDR3 runs to 13 residues. A remark on this clonotype: Its antigen is not known. A read error may explain this, as a much larger clone is one base away.

Sequenced input: blood, either unsorted or a sorted T cell fraction (not recorded which). The chain carries TRBV12-3 or TRBV12-4 and TRBJ2-7, with 8 bases matching TRBD2. This receptor was taken from a male donor with ankylosing spondylitis. CDR3 in amino acids: CASTKTSVYEQYF. DNA for the CDR3: TGTGCCAGCACCAAGACTAGCGTGTACGAGCAGTACTTC.